The next 32 T cell receptor beta chains were all read from a single sample in a study of T cells in Graves' hyperthyroidism and ophthalmopathy. TCR beta CDR3 regions were amplified from RNA transcripts. A first-round RT-PCR of the TCR CDR3 used the HTBI primer set. Via MiXCR, TCRdb re-called the multiplex PCR reads, giving one row per CDR3 protein. The table has hundreds of thousands of distinct CDR3 sequences, approximately 14% seen once. Input material: blood. The receptors come from a woman aged 50 to 60 with Graves' ophthalmopathy.

In this sample, this clonotype turned up many times. The chain couples TRBV2 to TRBJ1-1; a weak D match, TRBD1 (5 bases). Looked up from germline, CDR1 is SNHLY and CDR2 is FYNNEI. The CDR3 sequence is 11 residues long. V was clipped by 7 bases and J by 10 bases, with 13 bases between them. The CDR3 bases are TGTGCCAGCAAGGGGAGTTTCGGAGCTTTCTTT. It codes for CASKGSFGAFF.

There are a few counts of this clonotype. The chain employs TRBV7-2 and TRBJ1-5; 8 bases are shared with TRBD1. Germline lookup yields CDR1 SGHTA and CDR2 FQGNSA. The CDR3 runs 16 residues. V lost 2 bases and J lost 6; bases outside the gene matches: 9. CDR3 sequence reads: CASSLSPGGRSQPQHF. In DNA, the CDR3 is TGTGCCAGCAGCTTATCCCCAGGGGGCAGAAGTCAGCCCCAGCATTTT.

This clonotype was counted at least ten times. CDR3: CSARDYLGMGEQFF. CDR3 nucleotide sequence: TGCAGTGCTAGAGATTATCTAGGTATGGGTGAGCAGTTCTTC. The V call is TRBV20-1, the J call TRBJ2-1; the D is unclear. V dropped 0 bases and J dropped 9 bases, with 15 bases sitting between them. This CDR3 has 14 residues. Germline lookup yields CDR1 DFQATT and CDR2 SNEGSKA (reference sequence).

This clonotype was recorded many times. J is TRBJ2-1 and V is TRBV7-2; the D is unclear. Per germline, CDR1 SGHTA and CDR2 FQGNSA. The ends were cut back, 1 base at V and 6 bases at J, with 10 bases in the middle. There are 14 residues in the CDR3. The CDR3 DNA follows: TGTGCCAGCAGCTTAGGGCTTCTGGTCAATGAGCAGTTCTTC. Its translation: CASSLGLLVNEQFF.

This clonotype was recorded many times. The rearrangement links TRBV9 to TRBJ2-1; TRBD2 matches 13 bases. The CDR3 has 17 amino acids. The junction had 9 bases not matched to a gene; V was cut back by 6 bases and J by 3 bases. Germline V gene data show CDR1 as SGDLS and CDR2 as YYNGEE. CDR3 amino acids: CASNRPGTSGNYNEQFF. DNA of the CDR3: TGTGCCAGCAACAGGCCTGGGACTAGCGGGAACTACAATGAGCAGTTCTTC.

This chain uses TRBV19 with TRBJ1-1; 8 bases map to TRBD1. Germline-derived CDR1 and CDR2 are LNHDA and SQIVND (reference sequence). The ends lost 7 bases at V and 4 bases at J; junction bases unmatched: 11. CDR3 length equals 15 residues. The CDR3, as DNA: TGTGCCAGTATTAGCCCAGGACAGGGAATCACTGAAGCTTTCTTT. Residues: CASISPGQGITEAFF.

The V and J genes are TRBV20-1 and TRBJ1-6, with TRBD1 as a possible D gene (5 bases). Germline V gives CDR1 DFQATT, CDR2 SNEGSKA (reference sequence). CDR3 length: 14 residues. Trimming cost V 3 bases and J 6 bases, with 12 bases left between them. The CDR3 spells CSARSAGRNSPLHF. In DNA form, the CDR3 reads TGCAGTGCTAGGTCTGCAGGGCGTAATTCACCCCTCCACTTT.

This clonotype occurred many times. V gene TRBV7-3 combines with J gene TRBJ1-1, with D possibly being TRBD1 (6 bases). The CDR3 length is 14 residues. The V gene's germline CDR1 is SGHTA and CDR2 FQGTGA. V gave up 1 base and J gave up 5 bases, with 11 bases separating them. The DNA of the CDR3 is TGTGCCAGCAGCTTAAGGGGGCAGGGAACTGAAGCTTTCTTT. Translated: CASSLRGQGTEAFF.

The chain recombines TRBV3-1 with TRBJ1-2; no reliable D call. Germline CDR1 LGHDT, CDR2 YNNKEL (reference sequence). The CDR3 runs 13 residues. The germline V and J ends were trimmed by 7 bases and 8 bases, with 17 bases remaining between them. CDR3 DNA: TGTGCCAGCACCGTAGGATTTACTCGGGGCTACACCTTC. Translation: CASTVGFTRGYTF.

V and J are TRBV29-1 and TRBJ2-2, with D possibly matching TRBD2 (5 bases). Looked up from germline, CDR1 is SQVTM and CDR2 is ANQGSEA. The CDR3 contains 13 residues. The germline V and J ends were trimmed by 5 bases and 4 bases, with 11 bases remaining between them. CDR3 in DNA: TGCAGCGTTACGGACTTAAGCACCGGGGAGCTGTTTTTT. Translating gives CSVTDLSTGELFF.

This chain uses TRBV19 with TRBJ1-5, with D possibly being TRBD1 (6 bases). The CDR3 covers 17 residues. Deletions cut 4 bases from V and 1 base from J, with 17 bases between. In germline, CDR1 is LNHDA, CDR2 SQIVND (reference sequence). This chain's CDR3 is CASSTPDTGSSNQPQHF. CDR3 sequence (DNA): TGTGCCAGTAGTACCCCCGATACAGGGTCAAGCAATCAGCCCCAGCATTTT.

This clonotype was detected ten times or more. V gene TRBV7-9 combines with J gene TRBJ2-7, with TRBD2 matching over 8 bases. The CDR3 is 14 residues long. Unmatched junction bases numbered 9, after V lost 5 bases and J lost 6 bases. The germline V gene has CDR1 SEHNR and CDR2 FQNEAQ (reference sequence). Here the CDR3 reads CASSPSGSGGEQYF. The CDR3 nucleotides read TGTGCCAGCAGCCCCAGCGGGAGTGGAGGCGAGCAGTACTTC.

This clonotype was counted only a few times. This chain uses TRBV19 with TRBJ2-7; possible D gene TRBD1, 6 bases. The CDR3 loop spans 13 amino acids. V shed 10 bases and J shed 3 bases, with 16 bases lying between them. Germline V gene lookup returns CDR1 LNHDA and CDR2 SQIVND (reference sequence). The CDR3 reads CATRYRVGYEQYF. The DNA of the CDR3 is TGTGCCACCAGGTACAGGGTCGGCTACGAGCAGTACTTC.

The V and J genes are TRBV2 and TRBJ1-3, with unresolved D. The CDR3 loop spans 14 amino acids. V lost 4 bases and J 4 bases, leaving 11 bases between the germline ends. Germline CDR1 SNHLY, CDR2 FYNNEI. The CDR3 sequence: CASSGVTQGNTIYF. The CDR3 nucleotides read TGTGCCAGCAGTGGAGTTACCCAAGGAAACACCATATATTTT.

The rearrangement uses TRBV14 and TRBJ2-3; 14 bases are shared with TRBD2. V lost 1 base, J lost 2 bases, and 8 bases stayed unmatched. There are 19 residues in the CDR3. CDR1 and CDR2 (germline): SGHDN, FVKESK. The CDR3 protein is CASSQAGLAGGPITDTQYF. In nucleotides, the CDR3 is TGTGCCAGCAGCCAAGCTGGACTAGCGGGAGGCCCAATCACAGATACGCAGTATTTT.

Worth noting for this clonotype: A much larger clone lies a single base off, so this may be a read error. The chain employs TRBV28 and TRBJ2-1; a weak D match, TRBD2 (6 bases). Per the germline V gene, CDR1 is MDHEN and CDR2 is SYDVKM. The CDR3 runs 16 residues. Trimming cost V 6 bases and J 0 bases, with 15 bases left between them. The CDR3 DNA follows: TGTGCCAGCAGCCTAGCGCTAGTAAACTCCTACAATGAGCAGTTCTTC. Encoded protein: CASSLALVNSYNEQFF.

This clonotype appeared a single time. Given a much more abundant clone one base away, this may be a read error. The chain employs TRBV20-1 and TRBJ2-1, with TRBD2 matching over 8 bases. Germline trimming cut 3 bases from V and 4 bases from J; bases unmatched to any gene: 5. Germline CDR1 reads DFQATT; CDR2 reads SNEGSKA (reference sequence). The CDR3 extends over 14 amino acids. CDR3 region: CSARIGRGYNEQFF. Written as DNA, the CDR3 is TGCAGTGCTAGGATCGGGAGGGGGTACAATGAGCAGTTCTTC.

This clonotype has at least ten counts. J is TRBJ2-1 and V is TRBV7-2; 7 nucleotides align to TRBD2. The junction had 7 bases not matched to a gene; V was cut back by 5 bases and J by 6 bases. The germline gives CDR1 SGHTA, CDR2 FQGNSA. The CDR3 length is 14 residues. CDR3 nucleotide sequence: TGTGCCAGCAGCATAAGACTAGCAGCCAATGAGCAGTTCTTC. Its translation: CASSIRLAANEQFF.

The chain links TRBV27 to TRBJ2-3, with 8 bases that match TRBD2. The CDR3 is 17 residues long. The germline V gene encodes CDR1 MNHEY and CDR2 SMNVEV (reference sequence). Trimming at V came to 2 bases and at J to 0 bases, leaving 7 bases not matched to a gene. CDR3 protein: CASSLPRLARSTDTQYF. CDR3 sequence (DNA): TGTGCCAGCAGTTTACCTAGACTAGCGAGGAGCACAGATACGCAGTATTTT.

This clonotype was seen repeatedly, ten times or more. The V call is TRBV29-1, the J call TRBJ1-2; no firm D call. Germline assignment: CDR1 SQVTM and CDR2 ANQGSEA. The CDR3 contains 12 residues. V was pared by 4 bases and J by 4 bases, with 10 bases between. DNA for the CDR3: TGCAGCGTTGCGGTCAGCATCTATGGCTACACCTTC. This codes for CSVAVSIYGYTF.

This clonotype was counted at least ten times. Here the CDR3 DNA reads TGTGCCAGCAGTTTAATACCGTTCCCTCGCTCCTACGAGCAGTACTTC. It is translated as CASSLIPFPRSYEQYF. The chain has TRBV28 and TRBJ2-7; D is unclear. Germline V lookup: CDR1 MDHEN, CDR2 SYDVKM. The CDR3 sequence is 16 residues long. Trimming cost V 2 bases and J 0 bases, with 14 bases left between them.

This clonotype occurred a few times. This chain joins TRBV7-9 and TRBJ2-7; 7 nucleotides match TRBD1. Germline trimming cut 2 bases from V and 4 bases from J; bases unmatched to any gene: 20. Looked up from germline, CDR1 is SEHNR and CDR2 is FQNEAQ (reference sequence). The length of the CDR3 is 19 residues. CDR3 region: CASSLFPIALYRGRYEQYF. CDR3 sequence (DNA): TGTGCCAGCAGCTTATTCCCGATCGCGCTGTACAGGGGCCGGTACGAGCAGTACTTC. The variable domain in full, completed from reference TRBV7-9 and TRBJ2-7, reads DTGVSQNPRHKITKRGQNVTFRCDPISEHNRLYWYRQTLGQGPEFLTYFQNEAQLEKSRLLSDRFSAERPKGSFSTLEIQRTEQGDSAMYLCASSLFPIALYRGRYEQYFGPGTRLTVT.

This clonotype was recorded at least ten times. The chain recombines TRBV12-3 or TRBV12-4 with TRBJ1-5; 8 nucleotides match TRBD1. The V and J ends lost 3 bases and 5 bases, in that order; junction bases with no gene match: 9. This CDR3 region has 16 residues. The CDR3 loop is CASSFGYRGEDQPQHF. The CDR3 nucleotides are TGTGCCAGCAGTTTCGGCTACAGGGGGGAAGATCAGCCCCAGCATTTT.

This clonotype was found a few times. For the CDR3, the DNA is TGTGCCACCAGTCGGCGGCAAAACTATGGCTACACCTTC. Residues: CATSRRQNYGYTF. This rearrangement joins TRBV24-1 to TRBJ1-2; no definite D call. From germline, CDR1 is KGHDR and CDR2 SFDVKD. CDR3 length equals 13 residues. With 6 bases removed from V and 2 bases from J, the gap between germline ends came to 9 bases.

This clonotype was seen at least ten times. This chain links TRBV20-1 with TRBJ2-1, with TRBD2 identical over 8 bases. The V and J ends lost 5 bases and 2 bases, in that order; junction bases with no gene match: 8. The CDR3 spans 15 residues. Per the germline V gene, CDR1 is DFQATT and CDR2 is SNEGSKA (reference sequence). DNA of the CDR3: TGCAGTGCTCGACAACCGCGGGAGGCCTACAATGAGCAGTTCTTC. Its translation: CSARQPREAYNEQFF.

This clonotype was seen at least ten times. This chain connects TRBV27 to TRBJ2-3; D gene unclear. Trimming took 4 bases from V and 2 from J, leaving 13 bases between them. The CDR3 length is 15 residues. The germline CDR1 and CDR2 sequences are MNHEY and SMNVEV (reference sequence). The CDR3 DNA is TGTGCCAGCAGTTCGGCCAGATTAAACACAGATACGCAGTATTTT. It yields the protein CASSSARLNTDTQYF.

In its sample, this clonotype was seen many times. The gene calls are TRBV11-2 and TRBJ2-1; 9 bases match TRBD2. Germline V gene lookup returns CDR1 SGHAT and CDR2 FQNNGV. There are 16 residues in the CDR3. V was clipped by 5 bases and J by 5 bases; unmatched bases: 10. This chain's CDR3 is CASSVLTSGPHNEQFF. CDR3 sequence (DNA): TGTGCCAGCAGCGTCCTCACTAGCGGGCCTCACAATGAGCAGTTCTTC.

The table lists this clonotype with many counts. The rearrangement joins TRBV7-2 to TRBJ1-3; D is unclear. Trimming pared 5 bases from V and 4 bases from J, leaving 12 bases between. This CDR3 spans 14 amino acids. In germline, CDR1 is SGHTA, CDR2 FQGNSA. DNA for the CDR3: TGTGCCAGCAGCCCCGGGCTTGGGGGAAACACCATATATTTT. Protein: CASSPGLGGNTIYF.

J is TRBJ2-1 and V is TRBV19, with a weak D call TRBD2 (6 bases). Germline V CDR1 and CDR2: LNHDA, SQIVND (reference sequence). V was trimmed by 3 bases and J by 4 bases, leaving 10 bases between them. This CDR3 region has 14 residues. CDR3 loop: CASSMGTFYNEQFF. The CDR3 DNA sequence: TGTGCCAGTAGTATGGGGACTTTTTACAATGAGCAGTTCTTC.

This clonotype was seen a few times. This rearrangement joins TRBV19 to TRBJ2-7; 14 bases agree with TRBD2. The CDR3 spans 16 residues. Germline-derived CDR1 and CDR2 are LNHDA and SQIVND (reference sequence). V gave up 5 bases and J gave up 4 bases; unmatched junction bases: 7. As DNA, the CDR3 is TGTGCCAGTAGTCCCAGGGGGACTAGCGGGAGATACGAGCAGTACTTC. It translates to CASSPRGTSGRYEQYF.

The chain links TRBV7-3 to TRBJ1-1; 7 bases match TRBD1. Germline assignment: CDR1 SGHTA and CDR2 FQGTGA. The CDR3 has 15 residues. J gave up 2 bases and V 4 bases, and 7 bases lay outside the gene matches. The CDR3 loop is CASSSTGKPNTEAFF. In DNA form, the CDR3 reads TGTGCCAGCAGCTCGACAGGGAAACCAAACACTGAAGCTTTCTTT.

This clonotype came up many times. V usage is TRBV11-3 and J usage is TRBJ2-2; D might be TRBD1 or TRBD2, each matching 5 bases. Per the germline V gene, CDR1 is SGHNT and CDR2 is YENEEA. The CDR3 is made up of 16 amino acids. The V end was cut by 3 bases, the J end by 5 bases, with 16 bases between. In nucleotides, the CDR3 is TGTGCCAGCAGCTTTGACGGGACCAGAGAGACCGGGGAGCTGTTTTTT. Protein sequence: CASSFDGTRETGELFF.